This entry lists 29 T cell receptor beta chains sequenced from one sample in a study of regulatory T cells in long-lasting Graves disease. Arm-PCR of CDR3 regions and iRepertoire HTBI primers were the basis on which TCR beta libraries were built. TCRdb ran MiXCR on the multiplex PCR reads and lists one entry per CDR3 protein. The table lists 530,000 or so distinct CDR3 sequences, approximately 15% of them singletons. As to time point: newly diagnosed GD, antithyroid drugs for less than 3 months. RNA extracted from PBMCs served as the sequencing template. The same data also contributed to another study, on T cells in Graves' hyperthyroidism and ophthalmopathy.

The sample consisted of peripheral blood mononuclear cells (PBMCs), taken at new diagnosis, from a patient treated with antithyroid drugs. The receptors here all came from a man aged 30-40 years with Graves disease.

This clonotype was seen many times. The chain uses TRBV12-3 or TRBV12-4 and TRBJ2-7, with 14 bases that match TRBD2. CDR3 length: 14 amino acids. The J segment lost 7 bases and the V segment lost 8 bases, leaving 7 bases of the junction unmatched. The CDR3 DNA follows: TGTGCCAGCGGGGGACTAGCGGGAGCAGTAGAGCAGTACTTC. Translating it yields CASGGLAGAVEQYF.

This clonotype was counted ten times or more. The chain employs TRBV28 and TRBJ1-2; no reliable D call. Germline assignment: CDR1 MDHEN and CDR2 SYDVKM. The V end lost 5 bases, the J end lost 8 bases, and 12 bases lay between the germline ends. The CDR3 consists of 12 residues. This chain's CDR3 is CASSPGSVGYTF. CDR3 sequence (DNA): TGTGCCAGCAGTCCCGGCTCCGTGGGCTACACCTTC.

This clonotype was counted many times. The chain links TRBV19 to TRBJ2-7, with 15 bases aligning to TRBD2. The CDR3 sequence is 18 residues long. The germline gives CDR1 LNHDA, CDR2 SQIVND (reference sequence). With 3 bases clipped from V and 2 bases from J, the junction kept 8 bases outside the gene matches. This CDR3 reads CASSMRGLAGGLAYEQYF. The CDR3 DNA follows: TGTGCCAGTAGTATGAGGGGACTAGCGGGAGGATTGGCCTACGAGCAGTACTTC.

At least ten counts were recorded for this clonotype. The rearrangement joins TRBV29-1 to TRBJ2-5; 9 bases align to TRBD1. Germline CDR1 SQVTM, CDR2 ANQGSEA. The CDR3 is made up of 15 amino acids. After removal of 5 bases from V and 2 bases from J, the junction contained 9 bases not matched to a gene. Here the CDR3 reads CSVNSWTGEQETQYF. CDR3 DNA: TGCAGCGTTAACTCCTGGACAGGGGAACAAGAGACCCAGTACTTC.

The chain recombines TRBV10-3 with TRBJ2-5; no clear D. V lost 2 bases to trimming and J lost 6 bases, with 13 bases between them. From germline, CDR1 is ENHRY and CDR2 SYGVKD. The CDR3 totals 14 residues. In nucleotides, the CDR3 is TGTGCCATCAGTGAGACTGAGTTAGCAAAGACCCAGTACTTC. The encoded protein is CAISETELAKTQYF.

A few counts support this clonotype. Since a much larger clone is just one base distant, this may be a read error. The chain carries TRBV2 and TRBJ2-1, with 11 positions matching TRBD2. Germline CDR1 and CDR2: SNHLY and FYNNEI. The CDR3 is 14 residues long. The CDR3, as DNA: TGTGCCAGCAGTTTCCTAGCGGGAGGTGCCTCGGAGTCCTTC. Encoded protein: CASSFLAGGASESF.

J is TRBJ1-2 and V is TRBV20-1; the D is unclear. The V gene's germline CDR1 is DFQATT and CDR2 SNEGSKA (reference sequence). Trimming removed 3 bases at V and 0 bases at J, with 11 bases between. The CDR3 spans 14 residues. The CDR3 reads CSASSDLTNYGYTF. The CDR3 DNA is TGCAGTGCTAGCTCGGACCTTACTAACTATGGCTACACCTTC.

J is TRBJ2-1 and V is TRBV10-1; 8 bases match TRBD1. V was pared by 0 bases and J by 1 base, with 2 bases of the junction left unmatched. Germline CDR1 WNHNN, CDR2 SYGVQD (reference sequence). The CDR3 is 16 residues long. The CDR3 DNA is TGCGCCAGCAGTGAGTCGAACAGGGGGTCCTACAATGAGCAGTTCTTC. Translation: CASSESNRGSYNEQFF.

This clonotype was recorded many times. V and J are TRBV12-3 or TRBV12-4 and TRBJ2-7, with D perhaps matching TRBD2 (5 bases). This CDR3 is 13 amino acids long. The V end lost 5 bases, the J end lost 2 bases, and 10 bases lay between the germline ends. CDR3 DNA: TGTGCCAGCAGTCTCCCTAGCCCCTACGAGCAGTACTTC. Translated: CASSLPSPYEQYF.

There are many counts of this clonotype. CDR3 sequence reads: CASSDRVEGETQYF. In DNA, the CDR3 is TGTGCCAGCAGTGACAGGGTCGAGGGAGAGACCCAGTACTTC. The chain employs TRBV6-1 and TRBJ2-5; D possibly uses TRBD1 or TRBD2 (5 bases each). Germline V gene sequence: CDR1 MNHNS, CDR2 SASEGT. CDR3 length equals 14 residues. V lost 3 bases and J lost 4, with 12 bases in between.

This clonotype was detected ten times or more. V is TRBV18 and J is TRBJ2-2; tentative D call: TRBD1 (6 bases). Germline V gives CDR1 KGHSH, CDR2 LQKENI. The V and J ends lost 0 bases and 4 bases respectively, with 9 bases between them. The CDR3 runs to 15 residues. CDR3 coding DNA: TGTGCCAGCTCACCACCTCCGACAGGCACCGGGGAGCTGTTTTTT. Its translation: CASSPPPTGTGELFF.

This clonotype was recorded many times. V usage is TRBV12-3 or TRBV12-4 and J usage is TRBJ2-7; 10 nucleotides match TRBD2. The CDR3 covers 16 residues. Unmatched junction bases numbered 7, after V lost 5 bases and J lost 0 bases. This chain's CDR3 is CASSAGLAALSYEQYF. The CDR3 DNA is TGTGCCAGCAGTGCCGGACTAGCGGCCCTCTCCTACGAGCAGTACTTC.

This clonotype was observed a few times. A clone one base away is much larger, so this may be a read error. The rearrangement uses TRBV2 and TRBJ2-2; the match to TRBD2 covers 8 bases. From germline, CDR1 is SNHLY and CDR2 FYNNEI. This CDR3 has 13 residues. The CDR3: CASGTRDTGEPFF. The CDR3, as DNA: TGTGCCAGTGGGACTAGGGACACCGGGGAGCCGTTTTTT.

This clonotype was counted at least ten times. The chain's CDR3 is CASTPPSKETQYF. The CDR3 DNA follows: TGTGCCAGTACCCCTCCTTCGAAGGAGACCCAGTACTTC. The chain joins TRBV19 to TRBJ2-5, with D unresolved. Deletions cut 7 bases from V and 5 bases from J, with 14 bases between. The CDR3 consists of 13 residues. Germline V gene data show CDR1 as LNHDA and CDR2 as SQIVND (reference sequence).

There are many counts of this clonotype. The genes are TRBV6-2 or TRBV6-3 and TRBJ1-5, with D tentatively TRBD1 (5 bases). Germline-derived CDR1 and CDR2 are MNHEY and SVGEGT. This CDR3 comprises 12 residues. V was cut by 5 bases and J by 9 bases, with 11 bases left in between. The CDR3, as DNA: TGTGCCAGCAGTCTACAGGCAGGGCCCCAGCATTTT. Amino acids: CASSLQAGPQHF.

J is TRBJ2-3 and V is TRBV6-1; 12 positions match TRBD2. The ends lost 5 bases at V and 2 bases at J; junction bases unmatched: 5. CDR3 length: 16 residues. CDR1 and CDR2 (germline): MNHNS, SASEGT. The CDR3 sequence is CASSPGLAGYTDTQYF. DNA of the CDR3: TGTGCCAGCAGTCCAGGACTAGCGGGGTACACAGATACGCAGTATTTT.

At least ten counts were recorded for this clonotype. The CDR3, as DNA: TGTGCCAGCAGACGAGGGGGTTTGCGGGCGCTCTCCTACGAGCAGTACTTC. The encoded protein is CASRRGGLRALSYEQYF. This chain links TRBV6-2 or TRBV6-3 with TRBJ2-7; possible D gene TRBD1, 6 bases. This CDR3 contains 17 residues. Germline loops: CDR1 MNHEY, CDR2 SVGEGT. V gave up 6 bases and J gave up 0 bases, with 21 bases separating them.

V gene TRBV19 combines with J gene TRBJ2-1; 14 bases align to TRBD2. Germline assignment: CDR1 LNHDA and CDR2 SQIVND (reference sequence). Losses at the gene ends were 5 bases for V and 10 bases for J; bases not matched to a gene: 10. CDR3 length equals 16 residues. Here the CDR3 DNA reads TGTGCCAGTAGTGGAGGGACTAGCGGGAGCCGTGGGGAGCAGTTCTTC. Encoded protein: CASSGGTSGSRGEQFF.

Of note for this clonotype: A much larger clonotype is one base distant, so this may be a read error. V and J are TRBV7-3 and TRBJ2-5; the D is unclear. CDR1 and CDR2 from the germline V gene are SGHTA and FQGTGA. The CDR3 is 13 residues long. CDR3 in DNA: TGTGCCAGCAGCATAACTTTCCAAGAGACCCAGTACTTC. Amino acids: CASSITFQETQYF. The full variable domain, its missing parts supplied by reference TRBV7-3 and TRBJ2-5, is GAGVSQTPSNKVTEKGKYVELRCDPISGHTALYWYRQSLGQGPEFLIYFQGTGAADDSGLPNDRFFAVRPEGSVSTLKIQRTERGDSAVYLCASSITFQETQYFGPGTRLLVL.

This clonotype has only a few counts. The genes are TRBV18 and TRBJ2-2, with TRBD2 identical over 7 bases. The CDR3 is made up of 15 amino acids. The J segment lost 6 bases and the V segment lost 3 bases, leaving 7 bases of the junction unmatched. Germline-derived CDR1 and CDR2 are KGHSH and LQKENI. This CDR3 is CASSPDGRESGELFF. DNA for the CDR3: TGTGCCAGCTCACCTGACGGGCGGGAGTCCGGGGAGCTGTTTTTT.

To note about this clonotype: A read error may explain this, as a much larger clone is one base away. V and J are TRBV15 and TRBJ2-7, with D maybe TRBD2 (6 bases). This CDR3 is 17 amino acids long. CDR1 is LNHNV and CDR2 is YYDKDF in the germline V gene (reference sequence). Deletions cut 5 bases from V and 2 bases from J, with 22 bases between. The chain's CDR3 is CATSGATRLASTYEQYF. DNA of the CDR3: TGTGCCACCAGCGGGGCAACGAGGCTAGCGAGCACCTACGAGCAGTACTTC.

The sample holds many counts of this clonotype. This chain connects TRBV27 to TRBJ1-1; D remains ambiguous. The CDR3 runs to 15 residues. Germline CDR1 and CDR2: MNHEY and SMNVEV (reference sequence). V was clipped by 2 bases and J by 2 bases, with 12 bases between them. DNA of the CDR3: TGTGCCAGCAGTTTAACAAATAAAGGTAACACTGAAGCTTTCTTT. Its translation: CASSLTNKGNTEAFF.

The CDR3 region has the DNA TGCGCCAGCAGTGAGAAGGGGCGAGATGGCTACACCTTC. Translating it yields CASSEKGRDGYTF. The chain is built from TRBV10-2 and TRBJ1-2; tentatively, D is TRBD1 (5 bases). The CDR3 has 13 residues. The V gene lost 2 bases and the J gene lost 6 bases, with 10 bases spanning the gap. Germline lookup yields CDR1 WSHSY and CDR2 SAAADI.

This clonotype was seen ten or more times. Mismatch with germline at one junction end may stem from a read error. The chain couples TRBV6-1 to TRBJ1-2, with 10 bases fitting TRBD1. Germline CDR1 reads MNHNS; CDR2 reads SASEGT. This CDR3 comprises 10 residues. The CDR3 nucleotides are TGTGCCAGCAGATCCGACAGGGGGCTCTTC. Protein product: CASRSDRGLF.

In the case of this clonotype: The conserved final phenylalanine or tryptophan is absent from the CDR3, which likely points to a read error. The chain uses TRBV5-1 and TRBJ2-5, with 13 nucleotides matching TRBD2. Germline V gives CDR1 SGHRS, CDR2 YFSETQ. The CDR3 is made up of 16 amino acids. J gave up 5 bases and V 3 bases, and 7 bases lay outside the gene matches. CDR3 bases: TGCGCCAGCAGCTGGGGGGGACTAGCGGGAACGGAGACCCAGTACCTC. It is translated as CASSWGGLAGTETQYL.

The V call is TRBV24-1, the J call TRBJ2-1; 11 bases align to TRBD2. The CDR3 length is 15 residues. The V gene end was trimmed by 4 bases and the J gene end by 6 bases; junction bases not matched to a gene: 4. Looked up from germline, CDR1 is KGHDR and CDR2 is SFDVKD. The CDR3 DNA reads TGTGCCACCAGTGAAGTAGCGGGAGGGCCCAATGAGCAGTTCTTC. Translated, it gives CATSEVAGGPNEQFF.

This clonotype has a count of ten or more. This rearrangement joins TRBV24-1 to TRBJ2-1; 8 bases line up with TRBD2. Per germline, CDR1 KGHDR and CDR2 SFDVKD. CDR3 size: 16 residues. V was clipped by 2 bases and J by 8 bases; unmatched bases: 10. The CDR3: CATSDSLTGLGDEQFF. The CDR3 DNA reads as TGTGCCACCAGTGATTCACTGACGGGACTAGGGGATGAGCAGTTCTTC.

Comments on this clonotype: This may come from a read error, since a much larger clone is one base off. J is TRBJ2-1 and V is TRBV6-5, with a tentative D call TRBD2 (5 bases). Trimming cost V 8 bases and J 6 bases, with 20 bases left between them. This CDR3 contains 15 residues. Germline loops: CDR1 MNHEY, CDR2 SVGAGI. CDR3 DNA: TGTGCCAGCCACTCGGGCAGCGGACCCACCAATGAGCAGTTCTTC. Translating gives CASHSGSGPTNEQFF.

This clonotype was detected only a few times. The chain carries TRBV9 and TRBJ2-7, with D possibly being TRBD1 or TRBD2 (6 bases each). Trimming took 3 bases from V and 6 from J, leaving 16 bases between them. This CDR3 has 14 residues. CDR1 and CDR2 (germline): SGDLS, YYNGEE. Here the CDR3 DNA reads TGTGCCAGCAGCGCCGTTGGGGGGCCCAGCGAGCAGTACTTC. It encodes CASSAVGGPSEQYF. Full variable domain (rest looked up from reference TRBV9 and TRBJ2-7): DSGVTQTPKHLITATGQRVTLRCSPRSGDLSVYWYQQSLDQGLQFLIQYYNGEERAKGNILERFSAQQFPDLHSELNLSSLELGDSALYFCASSAVGGPSEQYFGPGTRLTVT.